This T cell receptor (beta chain) is drawn from a study of CD8 T cells in Susac syndrome. About the study: Susac syndrome patients were untreated, on corticosteroids with some adding intravenous immunoglobulin, or on intravenous immunoglobulin only.

Germline trimming cut 3 bases from V and 4 bases from J; bases unmatched to any gene: 9. The CDR3 has 17 residues. Findings and caveats of the study: It was acknowledged in the study that its TCR sequencing and HLA analysis involved a relatively small number of individuals.

RNA amounts of roughly 0.45 to 1 ug underwent reverse transcription with random hexamers. Coverage of TCR beta CDR3 amplification by immunoSEQ multiplex PCR extended to 54 Vbeta and 13 Jbeta. A single record per CDR3 protein comes from TCRdb applying MiXCR to the immunoSEQ multiplex PCR reads. Here the sample spans fewer than 150,000 distinct CDR3 sequences, about 95% being singletons. On this clonotype itself: Its target is unknown.

This TCR was sampled from a human donor with Susac syndrome. The V and J genes are TRBV12-3 or TRBV12-4 and TRBJ2-1; 10 bases are shared with TRBD2. The sample consisted of CD8+ T cells from PBMCs. The CDR3 DNA is TGTGCCAGCAGTTTTGAGCGGGAGGGGCTTTTTTACAATGAGCAGTTCTTC. Translating it yields CASSFEREGLFYNEQFF.